The 8 T cell receptor beta chains reported below all come from one sample, sequenced in a study of control samples from healthy donors and cancer patients. The assay was immunoSEQ multiplex PCR, and TCRdb's table has in-frame clones only and misses some. The sample comprises roughly 90,000 clones, 93% of which are singletons, and over 1.3% rests with the top ten. Sequenced material: blood. These receptors all stem from a woman in her thirties in good health.

The CDR3 region has the DNA TGTGCCAGCAGTGACCGAATGAACACTGAAGCTTTCTTT. This codes for CASSDRMNTEAFF. The J gene is TRBJ1-1, the V gene TRBV6-4; no firm D call. V lost 2 bases, J lost 0 bases, and 4 bases lay in between. This CDR3 has 13 residues. The germline gives CDR1 MRHNA, CDR2 SNTAGT.

The chain combines TRBV18 with TRBJ2-2; the D is unclear. Between the trimmed V and J ends, which lost 0 bases and 2 bases, there was a span of 7 bases. From germline, CDR1 is KGHSH and CDR2 LQKENI. CDR3 size: 15 residues. The chain's CDR3 is CASSPPGINTGELFF. The CDR3 DNA follows: TGTGCCAGCTCACCACCGGGGATCAACACCGGGGAGCTGTTTTTT. Using reference TRBV18 and TRBJ2-2 for the parts outside the CDR3, the full variable domain is NAGVMQNPRHLVRRRGQEARLRCSPMKGHSHVYWYRQLPEEGLKFMVYLQKENIIDESGMPKERFSAEFPKEGPSILRIQQVVRGDSAAYFCASSPPGINTGELFFGEGSRLTVL.

This clone ranks as medium-sized. The chain uses TRBV5-4 and TRBJ1-6; perhaps TRBD1 as D (6 bases). Germline lookup yields CDR1 SGHNT and CDR2 YYREEE (reference sequence). The ends were cut back, 2 bases at V and 9 bases at J, with 21 bases in the middle. The CDR3 extends over 17 amino acids. The CDR3 bases are TGTGCCAGCAGCTTATTGGGTTCGGCAGGGGCGGGTTCACCCCTCCACTTT. Residues: CASSLLGSAGAGSPLHF.

The V gene is TRBV5-1, the J gene TRBJ2-3; 8 bases map to TRBD2. The CDR3 has 13 amino acids. Looked up from germline, CDR1 is SGHRS and CDR2 is YFSETQ. Germline trimming cut 7 bases from V and 4 bases from J; bases unmatched to any gene: 5. The DNA of the CDR3 is TGCGCCAGCCAGATAGCGGGATCAGATACGCAGTATTTT. Protein sequence: CASQIAGSDTQYF. The complete variable domain, with remaining parts taken from reference TRBV5-1 and TRBJ2-3, reads KAGVTQTPRYLIKTRGQQVTLSCSPISGHRSVSWYQQTPGQGLQFLFEYFSETQRNKGNFPGRFSGRQFSNSRSEMNVSTLELGDSALYLCASQIAGSDTQYFGPGTRLTVL.

This clone was picked up one time. J is TRBJ1-5 and V is TRBV28; 7 bases map to TRBD1. CDR1 is MDHEN, CDR2 SYDVKM, per germline. This CDR3 contains 15 residues. Losses at the gene ends were 5 bases for V and 3 bases for J; bases not matched to a gene: 7. CDR3 nucleotides: TGTGCCAGCAGTAGACCGGACAGGTACAATCAGCCCCAGCATTTT. This translates into CASSRPDRYNQPQHF.

The rearrangement joins TRBV27 to TRBJ2-3; 7 bases line up with TRBD1. Per germline, CDR1 MNHEY and CDR2 SMNVEV (reference sequence). The ends lost 5 bases at V and 3 bases at J; junction bases unmatched: 11. The CDR3 extends over 16 amino acids. Here the CDR3 reads CASSPNDRVRTDTQYF. The CDR3 DNA follows: TGTGCCAGCAGTCCAAACGACAGGGTACGGACAGATACGCAGTATTTT.

The chain uses TRBV27 and TRBJ1-1; no firm D call. V lost 0 bases and J 2 bases, leaving 10 bases between the germline ends. The CDR3 sequence is 15 residues long. The germline gives CDR1 MNHEY, CDR2 SMNVEV (reference sequence). The chain's CDR3 is CASSLSPGLNTEAFF. CDR3 nucleotides: TGTGCCAGCAGTTTATCTCCAGGTCTTAACACTGAAGCTTTCTTT.

This chain links TRBV5-1 with TRBJ1-1; D might be TRBD1 (6 bases). The CDR3 runs 13 residues. The V end lost 3 bases, the J end lost 3 bases, and 9 bases lay between the germline ends. Germline V gene lookup returns CDR1 SGHRS and CDR2 YFSETQ. CDR3 nucleotide sequence: TGCGCCAGCAGCTACAGGGTAGACACTGAAGCTTTCTTT. It codes for CASSYRVDTEAFF.